Shown below are 26 T cell receptor beta chains from a single sample sequenced in a study of blood T cell repertoires in COVID-19. Repertoires were generated with immunoSEQ multiplex PCR, while TCRdb's copy carries only in-frame clones and drops some. The sample records 100,000 or so clones, just under 80% being singletons. Sequencing was performed on peripheral blood. These receptors came from a man aged 65-85 years with active or convalescent COVID-19.

V usage is TRBV10-3 and J usage is TRBJ2-3, with D perhaps TRBD2 (6 bases). This CDR3 has 15 residues. The germline V gene has CDR1 ENHRY and CDR2 SYGVKD. Trimming pared 0 bases from V and 4 bases from J, leaving 11 bases between. The CDR3 loop reads CAISESGGPADTQYF. CDR3 nucleotides: TGTGCCATCAGTGAGTCGGGAGGCCCCGCAGATACGCAGTATTTT.

V is TRBV11-1 and J is TRBJ2-1, with TRBD1 identical over 9 bases. The CDR3 has 16 residues. J was trimmed by 6 bases and V by 0 bases; bases with no gene match: 6. Per the germline V gene, CDR1 is SGHAT and CDR2 is FQDESV (reference sequence). The DNA for the CDR3 is TGTGCCAGCAGCTTAGCCGGGACAGGGTGGCCCAATGAGCAGTTCTTC. Translated: CASSLAGTGWPNEQFF.

The chain carries TRBV10-3 and TRBJ2-1; D is possibly TRBD2 (6 bases). Trimming took off 3 bases at V and 4 bases at J, with 10 bases between the two ends. The germline gives CDR1 ENHRY, CDR2 SYGVKD. This CDR3 is built from 14 residues. The CDR3, as DNA: TGTGCCATCAGTGAAGCTAGCGCGTACAATGAGCAGTTCTTC. Translating it yields CAISEASAYNEQFF.

V and J are TRBV3-1 (or the pseudogene TRBV3-2) and TRBJ1-1; TRBD1 matches 8 bases. Germline values: CDR1 LGHDT, CDR2 YNNKEL (reference sequence). Trimming cost V 0 bases and J 11 bases; bases outside gene matches: 5. The CDR3 has 13 residues. In DNA, the CDR3 is TGTGCCAGCAGCCAAGATCGACAGGGGAAGGCTTTCTTT. Encoded protein: CASSQDRQGKAFF.

The rearrangement joins TRBV11-2 to TRBJ2-5; TRBD2 aligns across 9 bases. The V and J ends lost 1 base and 5 bases, in that order; junction bases with no gene match: 2. CDR3 length equals 14 residues. The germline V gene encodes CDR1 SGHAT and CDR2 FQNNGV. The CDR3 DNA sequence: TGTGCCAGCAGCTTAGCAGCGGGGGGCGAGACCCAGTACTTC. Translation: CASSLAAGGETQYF.

The V call is TRBV2, the J call TRBJ1-4, with TRBD1 matching over 9 bases. The CDR3 consists of 14 residues. J lost 7 bases, V lost 7 bases, and 7 bases had no gene match. Germline V gene sequence: CDR1 SNHLY, CDR2 FYNNEI. CDR3 DNA sequence: TGTGCCAGCACCCCCGACAGGGGGGTTGAAAAACTGTTTTTT. Translation: CASTPDRGVEKLFF.

This sequence joins TRBV7-2 and TRBJ1-2, with TRBD1 matching over 7 bases. With V trimmed by 2 bases and J by 8 bases, 8 bases remained unmatched. In germline, CDR1 is SGHTA, CDR2 FQGNSA. The CDR3 has 14 residues. CDR3 sequence: CASSLNTGDVGYTF. DNA for the CDR3: TGTGCCAGCAGCTTAAATACAGGGGACGTAGGCTACACCTTC.

The CDR3 region has the DNA TGTGCCAGCAGCGTAGATGCAGGTCGCAATTCACCCCTCCACTTT. Protein product: CASSVDAGRNSPLHF. This chain links TRBV9 with TRBJ1-6; D is unresolved. Between the trimmed V and J ends, which lost 0 bases and 7 bases, there was a span of 11 bases. There are 15 residues in the CDR3. The germline V gene has CDR1 SGDLS and CDR2 YYNGEE.

The rearrangement joins TRBV30 to TRBJ2-1, with D possibly matching TRBD2 (6 bases). Per germline, CDR1 GTSNPN and CDR2 SVGIG (reference sequence). CDR3 length equals 13 residues. The germline V and J ends were trimmed by 8 bases and 8 bases, with 19 bases remaining between them. In DNA, the CDR3 is TGTGCCAGTAGCGGAGTACGAGCCCATGAGCAGTTCTTC. Protein sequence: CASSGVRAHEQFF.

This sequence joins TRBV7-2 and TRBJ2-3; 7 positions agree with TRBD1. V lost 5 bases to trimming and J lost 1 base; unmatched junction nucleotides: 12. The CDR3 runs 17 residues. Germline lookup yields CDR1 SGHTA and CDR2 FQGNSA. The CDR3 DNA sequence: TGTGCCAGCAGCCTCCTACCTGCCGGGACAGGCACAGATACGCAGTATTTT. This sequence encodes CASSLLPAGTGTDTQYF.

The chain employs TRBV30 and TRBJ1-2; D unclear. Germline values: CDR1 GTSNPN, CDR2 SVGIG (reference sequence). The CDR3 sequence is 14 residues long. V lost 0 bases, J lost 5 bases, and 13 bases lay in between. In nucleotides, the CDR3 is TGTGCCTGGAGTGTCGGCGGTCTAGGATATGGCTACACCTTC. As protein: CAWSVGGLGYGYTF. The whole variable domain, filled in from reference TRBV30 and TRBJ1-2, reads SQTIHQWPATLVQPVGSPLSLECTVEGTSNPNLYWYRQAAGRGLQLLFYSVGIGQISSEVPQNLSASRPQDRQFILSSKKLLLSDSGFYLCAWSVGGLGYGYTFGSGTRLTVV.

Written as DNA, the CDR3 is TGTGCCAGCAGCCCAACATCGGGACTAGCGGGCCCCTTAGGCGAGCAGTACTTC. It codes for CASSPTSGLAGPLGEQYF. V usage is TRBV7-8 and J usage is TRBJ2-7; 12 nucleotides agree with TRBD2. Unmatched junction bases numbered 17, after V lost 5 bases and J lost 6 bases. The CDR3 is 18 residues long. The germline CDR1 and CDR2 sequences are SGHVS and FQNEAQ.

This clone is a singleton in its sample. The rearrangement joins TRBV7-8 to TRBJ1-1; no reliable D call. The CDR3 is 14 residues long. V dropped 0 bases and J dropped 5 bases, with 10 bases sitting between them. Germline values: CDR1 SGHVS, CDR2 FQNEAQ. This CDR3 reads CASSLAGGYTEAFF. DNA of the CDR3: TGTGCCAGCAGCTTAGCCGGCGGTTATACTGAAGCTTTCTTT.

The genes are TRBV5-8 and TRBJ1-2; a possible D gene is TRBD1 (6 bases). The CDR3 has 18 amino acids. V was cut by 3 bases and J by 3 bases, with 24 bases left in between. Germline V gives CDR1 SGHTS, CDR2 YDEGEE. CDR3 in DNA: TGTGCCAGCAGCTCCGAGCTGGACAGAATAGGGGGTTACTATGGCTACACCTTC. Protein product: CASSSELDRIGGYYGYTF.

The V and J genes are TRBV13 and TRBJ1-2, with 10 bases lining up with TRBD1. V trimming: 5 bases; J trimming: 6 bases; junction bases outside the gene matches: 3. This CDR3 is built from 13 residues. Germline V gives CDR1 PRHDT, CDR2 FYEKMQ (reference sequence). The CDR3, as DNA: TGTGCCAGCAGCCTCGGGACAGGGGATGGCTACACCTTC. The encoded protein is CASSLGTGDGYTF. The full variable domain, rest sourced from reference TRBV13 and TRBJ1-2, is AAGVIQSPRHLIKEKRETATLKCYPIPRHDTVYWYQQGPGQDPQFLISFYEKMQSDKGSIPDRFSAQQFSDYHSELNMSSLELGDSALYFCASSLGTGDGYTFGSGTRLTVV.

The chain links TRBV14 to TRBJ1-6; TRBD1 is a possible D gene (6 bases). Per the germline V gene, CDR1 is SGHDN and CDR2 is FVKESK. The V gene lost 1 base and the J gene lost 11 bases, with 12 bases spanning the gap. CDR3 length: 14 residues. The CDR3 spells CASSQAGASAPLHF. Written as DNA, the CDR3 is TGTGCCAGCAGCCAAGCAGGGGCGTCGGCACCCCTCCACTTT. The variable domain in full, with the rest retrieved from reference TRBV14 and TRBJ1-6, is EAGVTQFPSHSVIEKGQTVTLRCDPISGHDNLYWYRRVMGKEIKFLLHFVKESKQDESGMPNNRFLAERTGGTYSTLKVQPAELEDSGVYFCASSQAGASAPLHFGNGTRLTVT.

The CDR3 spells CASSKGTSGSSYEQYF. The CDR3 DNA sequence: TGTGCCAGCAGCAAAGGGACTAGCGGGAGCTCCTACGAGCAGTACTTC. The chain is built from TRBV11-1 and TRBJ2-7, with 14 bases aligning to TRBD2. The CDR3 has 16 residues. V shed 5 bases and J 0 bases; nucleotides not matched to a gene: 3. CDR1 is SGHAT, CDR2 FQDESV, per germline (reference sequence). The whole variable domain, remainder taken from reference TRBV11-1 and TRBJ2-7, is EAEVAQSPRYKITEKSQAVAFWCDPISGHATLYWYRQILGQGPELLVQFQDESVVDDSQLPKDRFSAERLKGVDSTLKIQPAELGDSAMYLCASSKGTSGSSYEQYFGPGTRLTVT.

The chain recombines TRBV19 with TRBJ1-1, with no clear D. CDR3 length equals 14 residues. V was clipped by 3 bases and J by 0 bases, with 8 bases between them. The germline V gene has CDR1 LNHDA and CDR2 SQIVND (reference sequence). DNA for the CDR3: TGTGCCAGTAGTATGGCCAGTCTGAACACTGAAGCTTTCTTT. Encoded protein: CASSMASLNTEAFF.

The rearrangement uses TRBV27 and TRBJ2-3, with 12 positions matching TRBD2. Germline lookup yields CDR1 MNHEY and CDR2 SMNVEV (reference sequence). CDR3 length: 15 amino acids. V lost 6 bases, J lost 4 bases, and 5 bases stayed unmatched. The CDR3 DNA follows: TGTGCCAGCAGGGTACTAGCGGGGGGTCCAGATACGCAGTATTTT. Its translation: CASRVLAGGPDTQYF.

J is TRBJ2-5 and V is TRBV7-3; tentative D call: TRBD2 (5 bases). This CDR3 has 13 residues. Germline V gene sequence: CDR1 SGHTA, CDR2 FQGTGA. V was pared by 2 bases and J by 4 bases, with 8 bases between. CDR3: CASSLGGPETQYF. The CDR3 DNA follows: TGTGCCAGCAGCTTAGGAGGCCCAGAGACCCAGTACTTC.

The sample holds one count of this clone. The chain couples TRBV11-2 to TRBJ1-4, with 9 bases identical to TRBD1. The CDR3 totals 14 residues. V trimming: 6 bases; J trimming: 16 bases; junction bases outside the gene matches: 15. CDR1 is SGHAT and CDR2 is FQNNGV in the germline V gene. CDR3 amino acids: CASRTGGPGKIQFF. CDR3 DNA: TGTGCCAGCAGAACAGGGGGCCCAGGGAAAATTCAGTTTTTT.

The CDR3 is CASSSQSDRAYGYTF. The CDR3 DNA is TGTGCCAGCAGTTCCCAATCCGACAGGGCCTATGGCTACACCTTC. The rearrangement links TRBV27 to TRBJ1-2, with TRBD1 matching 7 bases. Germline loops: CDR1 MNHEY, CDR2 SMNVEV (reference sequence). The CDR3 runs to 15 residues. The V gene end was trimmed by 4 bases and the J gene end by 4 bases; junction bases not matched to a gene: 9.

The J gene is TRBJ2-5, the V gene TRBV11-2, with TRBD1 identical over 7 bases. V was pared by 5 bases and J by 4 bases, with 7 bases of the junction left unmatched. The CDR3 is made up of 14 amino acids. The germline gives CDR1 SGHAT, CDR2 FQNNGV. In DNA, the CDR3 is TGTGCCAGCAGCGCTGACAGGGTTGCAGAGACCCAGTACTTC. Amino acids: CASSADRVAETQYF.

Comment on this clone: The sample contains more than one DNA sequence encoding this CDR3. This chain links TRBV7-8 with TRBJ1-5; 7 bases agree with TRBD1. Germline CDR1 SGHVS, CDR2 FQNEAQ. This CDR3 spans 15 amino acids. The V segment lost 5 bases and the J segment 7 bases; nucleotides outside the gene matches: 11. The chain's CDR3 is CASSRGGRVGQPQHF. CDR3 sequence (DNA): TGTGCCAGCAGCCGAGGGGGCAGGGTGGGACAGCCCCAGCATTTT.

The V call is TRBV5-4, the J call TRBJ2-3, with TRBD1 matching 10 bases. Germline V lookup: CDR1 SGHNT, CDR2 YYREEE (reference sequence). This CDR3 region has 16 residues. J lost 0 bases, V lost 4 bases, and 5 bases had no gene match. The CDR3: CASSSPGQGSTDTQYF. The CDR3 bases are TGTGCCAGCAGCAGTCCGGGACAGGGGAGCACAGATACGCAGTATTTT.

The chain links TRBV5-6 to TRBJ2-1; 10 bases agree with TRBD2. Germline CDR1 and CDR2: SGHDT and YYEEEE. Unmatched junction bases numbered 9, after V lost 5 bases and J lost 7 bases. There are 15 residues in the CDR3. CDR3: CASSLRTSGKNEQFF. Written as DNA, the CDR3 is TGTGCCAGCAGTTTACGGACTAGCGGTAAAAATGAGCAGTTCTTC.